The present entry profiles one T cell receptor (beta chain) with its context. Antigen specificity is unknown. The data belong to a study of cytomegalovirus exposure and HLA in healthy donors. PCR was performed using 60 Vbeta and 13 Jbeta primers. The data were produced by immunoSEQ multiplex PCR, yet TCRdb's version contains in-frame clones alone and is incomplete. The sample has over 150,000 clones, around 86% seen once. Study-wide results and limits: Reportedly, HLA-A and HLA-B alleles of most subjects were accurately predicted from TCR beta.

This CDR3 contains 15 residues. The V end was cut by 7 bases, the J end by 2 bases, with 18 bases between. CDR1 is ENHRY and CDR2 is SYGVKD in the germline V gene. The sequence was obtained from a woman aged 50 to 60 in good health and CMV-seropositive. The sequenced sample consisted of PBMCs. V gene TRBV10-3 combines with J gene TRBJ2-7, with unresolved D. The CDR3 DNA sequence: TGTGCCATCACTCCTTCCTCGGCGGAACCCTACGAGCAGTACTTC. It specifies CAITPSSAEPYEQYF.